This T cell receptor beta chain comes out of a study of control samples from healthy donors and cancer patients. Repertoires were generated with immunoSEQ multiplex PCR, while TCRdb's copy carries only in-frame clones and drops some. The table has 170,000 or so clones, about 90% seen once. The V gene lost 6 bases and the J gene lost 6 bases, with 13 bases spanning the gap. The germline V gene has CDR1 SEHNR and CDR2 FQNEAQ (reference sequence). This CDR3 has 13 residues. This clonotype was obtained from a woman aged 40 to 55 in good health. The chain links TRBV7-9 to TRBJ2-3; weak D call: TRBD2 (5 bases). Sequencing used blood. The CDR3 reads CASRGSGGDTQYF. CDR3 sequence (DNA): TGTGCCAGCAGAGGTTCAGGCGGGGATACGCAGTATTTT. Looking up the rest from reference TRBV7-9 and TRBJ2-3 gives the full variable domain: DTGVSQNPRHKITKRGQNVTFRCDPISEHNRLYWYRQTLGQGPEFLTYFQNEAQLEKSRLLSDRFSAERPKGSFSTLEIQRTEQGDSAMYLCASRGSGGDTQYFGPGTRLTVL.